The text below deals with one T cell receptor beta chain. TCRdb's table, derived via immunoSEQ multiplex PCR, lists solely in-frame clones and lacks some. Of about 480,000 clones listed, approximately 90% are singletons. There are 14 residues in the CDR3. V lost 5 bases, J lost 4 bases, and 8 bases stayed unmatched. Germline loops: CDR1 MNHEY, CDR2 SMNVEV (reference sequence). Each participant's cohort was designated according to participant-reported clinical history. This specimen belongs to a study of blood T cell repertoires in COVID-19. The clonotype originates from a woman between 40 and 50 years old who had recovered from COVID-19. The sample taken for sequencing was PBMCs or T cells enriched from blood (not recorded which). This rearrangement joins TRBV27 to TRBJ2-7; TRBD1 matches 7 bases. CDR3: CASSKRTGSYEQYF. For the CDR3, the DNA is TGTGCCAGCAGTAAAAGGACAGGTAGTTACGAGCAGTACTTC.